Below are 29 T cell receptor beta chains sequenced from a single sample in a study of cytomegalovirus exposure and HLA in healthy donors. The primer mix had 60 Vbeta and 13 Jbeta primers. TCRdb's table, derived via immunoSEQ multiplex PCR, lists solely in-frame clones and lacks some. The data show roughly 130,000 clones, roughly 76% seen once. The sequenced material came from PBMCs. These receptors came from a woman in her 40s in good health and CMV-seronegative.

This clone occurred a few times. The chain couples TRBV6-1 to TRBJ1-2; possible D gene TRBD1, 5 bases. The CDR3 loop spans 12 amino acids. Germline V gene sequence: CDR1 MNHNS, CDR2 SASEGT. The ends were cut back, 6 bases at V and 3 bases at J, with 8 bases in the middle. The CDR3 nucleotides read TGTGCCAGCAGACTGACAGACTATGGCTACACCTTC. Translated, it gives CASRLTDYGYTF.

This clone was seen just once. The chain recombines TRBV5-4 with TRBJ2-2, with D possibly TRBD1 on 6 matching bases. Germline CDR1 is SGHNT and CDR2 is YYREEE (reference sequence). The CDR3 loop spans 13 amino acids. V gave up 4 bases and J gave up 7 bases, with 11 bases separating them. This CDR3 is CASSPQGIGELFF. CDR3 nucleotide sequence: TGTGCCAGCAGCCCTCAGGGGATCGGGGAGCTGTTTTTT.

This clone was counted between two and nine times. This sequence joins TRBV7-3 and TRBJ1-1, with D uncertain. Germline V gene sequence: CDR1 SGHTA, CDR2 FQGTGA. This CDR3 has 14 residues. V lost 3 bases, J lost 1 base, and 9 bases lay in between. The CDR3 sequence: CASSLSSSNTEAFF. CDR3 nucleotide sequence: TGTGCCAGCAGCTTGAGCTCCTCGAACACTGAAGCTTTCTTT.

The rearrangement joins TRBV5-1 to TRBJ1-1; D call uncertain. Trimming removed 5 bases from V and 1 base from J, with 9 bases in between. CDR3 size: 13 residues. Germline values: CDR1 SGHRS, CDR2 YFSETQ. This CDR3 reads CASSSSGNTEAFF. In DNA form, the CDR3 reads TGCGCCAGCAGTTCGAGCGGGAACACTGAAGCTTTCTTT.

In nucleotides, the CDR3 is TGTGCCAGCAGTGAGCTAGCGGGCGAACAAGAGACCCAGTACTTC. This translates into CASSELAGEQETQYF. The chain carries TRBV6-1 and TRBJ2-5; TRBD2 matches 8 bases. CDR1 MNHNS and CDR2 SASEGT come from the germline V gene. The CDR3 spans 15 residues. V gave up 3 bases and J gave up 2 bases; unmatched junction bases: 5.

This clone has more than one count but fewer than ten. The same CDR3 arises from other DNA sequences in this sample as well. V gene TRBV15 combines with J gene TRBJ1-2; D gene ambiguous. Germline CDR1 LNHNV, CDR2 YYDKDF (reference sequence). The CDR3 covers 12 residues. Trimming took 0 bases from V and 4 from J, leaving 3 bases between them. The DNA for the CDR3 is TGTGCCACCAGCAGAGACAGCTATGGCTACACCTTC. Translated, it gives CATSRDSYGYTF.

This sequence joins TRBV4-2 and TRBJ1-1; maybe TRBD1 (6 bases). The V gene lost 0 bases and the J gene lost 1 base, with 12 bases spanning the gap. This CDR3 contains 16 residues. Germline-derived CDR1 and CDR2 are LGHNA and YNFKEQ. CDR3 region: CASSQDGGHRNTEAFF. DNA of the CDR3: TGTGCCAGCAGCCAAGATGGGGGACATAGGAACACTGAAGCTTTCTTT.

Only a few counts were recorded for this clone. The V and J genes are TRBV6-5 and TRBJ1-2; D is possibly TRBD1 (6 bases). Between the trimmed V and J ends, which lost 0 bases and 6 bases, there was a span of 17 bases. The CDR3 loop spans 16 amino acids. The germline V gene encodes CDR1 MNHEY and CDR2 SVGAGI. The CDR3 loop reads CASSYSSGGGGDGYTF. CDR3 nucleotide sequence: TGTGCCAGCAGTTACTCGAGTGGGGGCGGGGGCGATGGCTACACCTTC.

The chain employs TRBV5-1 and TRBJ2-5; D possibly corresponds to TRBD2 (5 bases). From germline, CDR1 is SGHRS and CDR2 YFSETQ. This CDR3 contains 14 residues. V lost 0 bases and J lost 5, with 11 bases in between. CDR3 loop: CASSLAEGPETQYF. DNA for the CDR3: TGCGCCAGCAGCTTGGCCGAGGGCCCGGAGACCCAGTACTTC.

This rearrangement joins TRBV7-2 to TRBJ1-1, with a tentative D call TRBD1 (6 bases). The germline gives CDR1 SGHTA, CDR2 FQGNSA. The CDR3 sequence is 13 residues long. Between the trimmed V and J ends, which lost 3 bases and 5 bases, there was a span of 10 bases. The CDR3 DNA sequence: TGTGCCAGCAGCTTTAAGGGGGGGACTGAAGCTTTCTTT. Protein product: CASSFKGGTEAFF.

This rearrangement joins TRBV18 to TRBJ1-2; D is undetermined. Trimming took 2 bases from V and 8 from J, leaving 12 bases between them. CDR3 length: 13 amino acids. CDR1 and CDR2 (germline): KGHSH, LQKENI. The CDR3 here is CASSPSESGGYTF. The CDR3 nucleotides are TGTGCCAGCTCACCAAGTGAATCGGGAGGCTACACCTTC.

The chain uses TRBV9 and TRBJ1-2; the D gene is possibly TRBD1 (5 bases). V lost 0 bases and J 4 bases, leaving 22 bases between the germline ends. In germline, CDR1 is SGDLS, CDR2 YYNGEE. The CDR3 contains 18 residues. CDR3 coding DNA: TGTGCCAGCAGCGTAGATCGCGGGGGTCGCGAGGAGGGCTATGGCTACACCTTC. It codes for CASSVDRGGREEGYGYTF.

This clone was detected only a few times. The gene calls are TRBV27 and TRBJ1-2; D not certain. Germline loops: CDR1 MNHEY, CDR2 SMNVEV (reference sequence). The V gene lost 3 bases and the J gene lost 7 bases, with 12 bases spanning the gap. The CDR3 spans 13 residues. The chain's CDR3 is CASSLRGLVGYTF. In DNA, the CDR3 is TGTGCCAGCAGTTTGCGGGGTTTAGTTGGCTACACCTTC.

This clone was seen a single time. The rearrangement links TRBV4-1 to TRBJ2-2, with 8 bases fitting TRBD2. The germline gives CDR1 MGHRA, CDR2 YSYEKL. The CDR3 has 18 amino acids. The trim removed 4 bases at V and 0 bases at J, leaving 10 bases unmatched. The CDR3 sequence is CASSPPGGPLTNTGELFF. The CDR3 DNA reads as TGCGCCAGCAGCCCGCCGGGGGGGCCCCTCACGAACACCGGGGAGCTGTTTTTT.

The rearrangement joins TRBV6-1 to TRBJ1-2, with a tentative D call TRBD1 (6 bases). Germline V gives CDR1 MNHNS, CDR2 SASEGT. Trimming took 6 bases from V and 8 from J, leaving 16 bases between them. The CDR3 is 13 amino acids. CDR3 residues: CASRHRQTGGYTF. The CDR3 region has the DNA TGTGCCAGCAGGCACCGCCAGACAGGAGGCTACACCTTC.

V and J are TRBV2 and TRBJ2-5; D possibly corresponds to TRBD2 (6 bases). This CDR3 contains 13 residues. The germline V gene has CDR1 SNHLY and CDR2 FYNNEI. Trimming took off 1 base at V and 3 bases at J, with 6 bases between the two ends. CDR3 coding DNA: TGTGCCAGCAGTGAAGGACTAGAAGAGACCCAGTACTTC. Translation: CASSEGLEETQYF.

This chain connects TRBV29-1 to TRBJ1-4; 10 bases agree with TRBD1. There are 19 residues in the CDR3. The V and J ends lost 5 bases and 0 bases, in that order; junction bases with no gene match: 15. CDR1 and CDR2 (germline): SQVTM, ANQGSEA. The CDR3 sequence is CSVCDSRTGGIATNEKLFF. The DNA of the CDR3 is TGCAGCGTTTGCGACTCCAGGACAGGGGGGATTGCAACTAATGAAAAACTGTTTTTT. The complete variable domain, with remaining parts taken from reference TRBV29-1 and TRBJ1-4, reads SAVISQKPSRDICQRGTSLTIQCQVDSQVTMMFWYRQQPGQSLTLIATANQGSEATYESGFVIDKFPISRPNLTFSTLTVSNMSPEDSSIYLCSVCDSRTGGIATNEKLFFGSGTQLSVL.

As DNA, the CDR3 is TGTGCCAGCAGTGTGGGCAGCTCTGGAAACACCATATATTTT. It translates to CASSVGSSGNTIYF. The V and J genes are TRBV6-1 and TRBJ1-3; D ambiguous. The CDR3 has 14 amino acids. Per germline, CDR1 MNHNS and CDR2 SASEGT. V shed 4 bases and J shed 0 bases, with 7 bases lying between them.

The CDR3 region has the DNA TGTGCCAGCAGCTTAGGGGTGGGACAAGTCAATTCACCCCTCCACTTT. This sequence encodes CASSLGVGQVNSPLHF. This chain links TRBV7-2 with TRBJ1-6, with TRBD1 as a possible D gene (6 bases). This CDR3 is built from 16 residues. The V end lost 1 base, the J end lost 7 bases, and 14 bases lay between the germline ends. Looked up from germline, CDR1 is SGHTA and CDR2 is FQGNSA.

The chain is built from TRBV7-6 and TRBJ1-1; D is uncertain. The germline V and J ends were trimmed by 1 base and 6 bases, with 12 bases remaining between them. The CDR3 sequence is 14 residues long. Germline CDR1 is SGHVS and CDR2 is FNYEAQ. The CDR3 DNA is TGTGCCAGCAGCTTAGTGCGCGGATCCCCTGAAGCTTTCTTT. This codes for CASSLVRGSPEAFF.

The CDR3 DNA is TGTGCCAGCACTAATCAGGGGGCGCGATATTCACCCCTCCACTTT. It yields the protein CASTNQGARYSPLHF. This chain uses TRBV7-2 with TRBJ1-6, with 8 bases fitting TRBD1. Germline values: CDR1 SGHTA, CDR2 FQGNSA. J was trimmed by 8 bases and V by 7 bases; bases with no gene match: 10. This CDR3 contains 15 residues.

This clone was counted only a few times. The chain links TRBV5-1 to TRBJ1-1; possible D gene TRBD1, 5 bases. In germline, CDR1 is SGHRS, CDR2 YFSETQ. Deletions cut 5 bases from V and 4 bases from J, with 27 bases between. The CDR3 is 18 residues long. In DNA form, the CDR3 reads TGCGCCAGCAGTCGGAACCCCGCGGGGCCTGCGATGAGCACTGAAGCTTTCTTT. Translated, it gives CASSRNPAGPAMSTEAFF.

The chain is built from TRBV9 and TRBJ2-2, with TRBD2 matching 7 bases. The germline V gene encodes CDR1 SGDLS and CDR2 YYNGEE. The CDR3 covers 17 residues. After removal of 1 base from V and 4 bases from J, the junction contained 10 bases not matched to a gene. CDR3 sequence (DNA): TGTGCCAGCAGCGTATCCACTACGCGGGGGAGCACCGGGGAGCTGTTTTTT. Translated, it gives CASSVSTTRGSTGELFF.

This chain joins TRBV5-1 and TRBJ2-5; the match to TRBD1 covers 9 bases. Trimming at V came to 4 bases and at J to 4 bases, leaving 8 bases not matched to a gene. There are 15 residues in the CDR3. Per germline, CDR1 SGHRS and CDR2 YFSETQ. The CDR3, as DNA: TGCGCCAGCAGCCTGAACACAGGGGGCGGAGAGACCCAGTACTTC. Its protein product is CASSLNTGGGETQYF. Using reference TRBV5-1 and TRBJ2-5 for the parts outside the CDR3, the full variable domain is KAGVTQTPRYLIKTRGQQVTLSCSPISGHRSVSWYQQTPGQGLQFLFEYFSETQRNKGNFPGRFSGRQFSNSRSEMNVSTLELGDSALYLCASSLNTGGGETQYFGPGTRLLVL.

The gene calls are TRBV9 and TRBJ1-3; possible D gene TRBD1, 5 bases. Per the germline V gene, CDR1 is SGDLS and CDR2 is YYNGEE. The CDR3 extends over 15 amino acids. V gave up 1 base and J gave up 2 bases, with 10 bases separating them. CDR3 DNA sequence: TGTGCCAGCAGCGTATATCAGGGTCCTGGAAACACCATATATTTT. It codes for CASSVYQGPGNTIYF.

This clone appeared once. This chain joins TRBV9 and TRBJ2-3; perhaps TRBD1 as D (5 bases). CDR1 and CDR2 from the germline V gene are SGDLS and YYNGEE. The length of the CDR3 is 16 residues. V was shortened by 4 bases and J by 2 bases, with 17 bases between the two germline ends. The DNA for the CDR3 is TGTGCCAGCAGCCCGATGGGTCCCAGGGACACAGATACGCAGTATTTT. Translated: CASSPMGPRDTDTQYF.

The chain carries TRBV7-6 and TRBJ1-1, with D possibly matching TRBD1 (5 bases). Germline V gene lookup returns CDR1 SGHVS and CDR2 FNYEAQ. V was shortened by 4 bases and J by 1 base, with 7 bases between the two germline ends. CDR3 length equals 13 residues. Here the CDR3 reads CASSSGGNTEAFF. DNA for the CDR3: TGTGCCAGCAGCTCGGGGGGGAACACTGAAGCTTTCTTT. The full variable domain, rest sourced from reference TRBV7-6 and TRBJ1-1, is GAGVSQSPRYKVTKRGQDVALRCDPISGHVSLYWYRQALGQGPEFLTYFNYEAQQDKSGLPNDRFSAERPEGSISTLTIQRTEQRDSAMYRCASSSGGNTEAFFGQGTRLTVV.

This clone has just a few counts. The chain has TRBV2 and TRBJ2-1, with 8 nucleotides matching TRBD1. The CDR3 contains 15 residues. Germline CDR1 SNHLY, CDR2 FYNNEI. V was clipped by 4 bases and J by 2 bases; unmatched bases: 4. The CDR3 DNA sequence: TGTGCCAGCAGTGGGGGACAGGAGGCCTACAATGAGCAGTTCTTC. Translating gives CASSGGQEAYNEQFF.

The CDR3 spells CASSFPISGKEVLELFF. The CDR3 DNA sequence: TGTGCCAGCAGCTTTCCGATAAGCGGCAAAGAAGTATTGGAGCTGTTTTTT. The chain combines TRBV7-6 with TRBJ2-2; TRBD2 might be the D (5 bases). Germline loops: CDR1 SGHVS, CDR2 FNYEAQ. The germline V and J ends were trimmed by 3 bases and 10 bases, with 24 bases remaining between them. The CDR3 is 17 amino acids.